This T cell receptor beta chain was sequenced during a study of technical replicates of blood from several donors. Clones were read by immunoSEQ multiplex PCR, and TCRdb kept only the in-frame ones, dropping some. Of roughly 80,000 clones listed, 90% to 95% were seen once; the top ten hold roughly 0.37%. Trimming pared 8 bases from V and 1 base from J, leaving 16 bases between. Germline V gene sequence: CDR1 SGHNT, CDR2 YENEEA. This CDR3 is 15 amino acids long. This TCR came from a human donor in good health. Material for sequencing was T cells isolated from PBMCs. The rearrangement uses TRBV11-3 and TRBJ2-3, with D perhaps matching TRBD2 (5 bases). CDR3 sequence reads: CASQTLATRTDTQYF. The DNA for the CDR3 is TGTGCCAGCCAAACTCTAGCTACCCGCACAGATACGCAGTATTTT.